In this sample, the clone carrying this T cell receptor beta chain turned up many times. Its antigen is not known. Per sample, a minimum of 6.5 million PBMCs were isolated. Trimming took off 1 base at V and 4 bases at J, with 13 bases between the two ends. The length of the CDR3 is 15 residues. Germline loops: CDR1 SGHTA, CDR2 FQGNSA. This record comes from a study of blood T cells in healthy people across ages. Across the study: About one barcoded beta molecule per two T cells came from capture by template switching.

Sample-barcoded 5' priming and a J-beta primer mix drove a second PCR of 7 to 11 cycles. Each CDR3 protein is one row after TCRdb ran MiXCR on the 5' RACE reads. The sample includes 650,000 to 950,000 distinct CDR3 sequences, under 45% of them seen just once. Regarding the study as a whole: Both naive CD4+ cell counts and diversity were greater in long-lived donors than in aged donors.

The receptor comes from a man aged 55 to 70 in good health. This chain connects TRBV7-2 to TRBJ1-2; D unclear. Sequencing used blood. CDR3 loop: CASSLEGGGGYGYTF. The CDR3 DNA follows: TGTGCCAGCAGCTTAGAAGGTGGAGGAGGCTATGGCTACACCTTC.